This TCR beta chain was captured in a study of metastatic and nonmetastatic thyroid tumors. TCRdb re-processed the PCR reads through MiXCR. The sample records some 60,000 clones, roughly 30% being singletons. Patients were all untreated before their thyroid surgery. The CDR3 runs 15 residues. Looked up from germline, CDR1 is MNHNS and CDR2 is SASEGT. With 5 bases removed from V and 0 bases from J, the gap between germline ends came to 13 bases. This sequence joins TRBV6-1 and TRBJ1-1; possible D gene TRBD1, 5 bases. This TCR was recovered from a female donor with papillary thyroid cancer or a benign thyroid nodule (not recorded which). Some clones in this sample may be carry-over from other donors' samples. Sequencing input: blood. CDR3 DNA: TGTGCCAGCAGTACATCCGGGACGGTGAACACTGAAGCTTTCTTT. This translates into CASSTSGTVNTEAFF.